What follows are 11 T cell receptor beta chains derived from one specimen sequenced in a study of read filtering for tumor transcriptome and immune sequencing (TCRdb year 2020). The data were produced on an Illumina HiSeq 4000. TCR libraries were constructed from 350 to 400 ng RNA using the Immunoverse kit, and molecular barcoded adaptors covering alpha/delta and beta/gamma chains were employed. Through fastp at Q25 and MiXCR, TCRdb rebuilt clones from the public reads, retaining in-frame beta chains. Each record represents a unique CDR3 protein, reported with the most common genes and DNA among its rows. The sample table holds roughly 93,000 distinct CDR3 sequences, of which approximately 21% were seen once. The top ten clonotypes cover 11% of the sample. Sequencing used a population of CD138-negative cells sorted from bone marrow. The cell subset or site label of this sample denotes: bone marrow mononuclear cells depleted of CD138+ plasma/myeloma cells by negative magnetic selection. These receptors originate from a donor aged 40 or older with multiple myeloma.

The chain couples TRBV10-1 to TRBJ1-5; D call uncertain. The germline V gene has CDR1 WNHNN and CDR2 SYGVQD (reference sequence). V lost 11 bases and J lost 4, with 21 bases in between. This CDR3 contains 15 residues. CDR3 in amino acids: CARLPIGEGNQPQHF. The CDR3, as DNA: TGCGCCCGGCTTCCGATCGGGGAGGGTAATCAGCCCCAGCATTTT.

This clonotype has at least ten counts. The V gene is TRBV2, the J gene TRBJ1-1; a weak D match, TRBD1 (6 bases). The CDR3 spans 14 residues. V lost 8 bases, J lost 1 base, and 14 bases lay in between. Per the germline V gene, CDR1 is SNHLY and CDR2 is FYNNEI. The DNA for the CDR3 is TGTGCCAGCCTACAGGGTTCCGGGAACACTGAAGCTTTCTTT. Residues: CASLQGSGNTEAFF.

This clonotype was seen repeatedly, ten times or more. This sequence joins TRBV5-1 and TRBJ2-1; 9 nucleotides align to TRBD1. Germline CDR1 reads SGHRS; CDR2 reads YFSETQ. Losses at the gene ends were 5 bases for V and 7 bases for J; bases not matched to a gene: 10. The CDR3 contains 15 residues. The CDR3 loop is CASRAGTGLGNEQFF. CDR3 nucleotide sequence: TGCGCCAGCAGGGCCGGGACAGGGCTTGGGAATGAGCAGTTCTTC.

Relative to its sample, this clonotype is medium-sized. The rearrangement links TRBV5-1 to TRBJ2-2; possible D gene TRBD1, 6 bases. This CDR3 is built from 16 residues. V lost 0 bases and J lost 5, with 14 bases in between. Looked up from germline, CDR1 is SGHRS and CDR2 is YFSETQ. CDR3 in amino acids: CASSLGALQGTGELFF. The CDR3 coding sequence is TGCGCCAGCAGCTTGGGAGCCCTTCAGGGGACCGGGGAGCTGTTTTTT.

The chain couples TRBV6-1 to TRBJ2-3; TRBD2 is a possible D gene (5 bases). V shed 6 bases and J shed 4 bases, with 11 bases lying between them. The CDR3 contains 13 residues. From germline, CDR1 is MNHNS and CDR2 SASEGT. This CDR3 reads CASRTTVSDTQYF. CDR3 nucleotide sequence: TGTGCCAGCAGGACTACAGTATCAGATACGCAGTATTTT.

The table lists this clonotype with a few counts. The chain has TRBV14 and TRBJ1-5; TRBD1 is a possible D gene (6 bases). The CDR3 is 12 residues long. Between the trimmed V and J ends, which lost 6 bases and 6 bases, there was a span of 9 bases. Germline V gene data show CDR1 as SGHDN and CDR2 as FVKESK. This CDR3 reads CASSRGGQPQHF. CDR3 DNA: TGTGCCAGCAGTCGAGGGGGTCAGCCCCAGCATTTT.

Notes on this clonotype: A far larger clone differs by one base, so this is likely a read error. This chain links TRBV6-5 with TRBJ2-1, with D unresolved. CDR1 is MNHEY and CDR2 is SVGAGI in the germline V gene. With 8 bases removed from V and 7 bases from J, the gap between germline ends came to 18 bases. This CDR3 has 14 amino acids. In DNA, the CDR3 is TGTGCCAGCGGCCCAAACCTTCTTGGAAATGAGCAGTTCTTC. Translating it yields CASGPNLLGNEQFF.

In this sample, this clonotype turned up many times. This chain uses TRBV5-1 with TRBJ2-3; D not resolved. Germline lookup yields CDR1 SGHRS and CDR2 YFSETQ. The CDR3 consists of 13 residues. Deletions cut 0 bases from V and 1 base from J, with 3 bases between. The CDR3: CASSLGRTDTQYF. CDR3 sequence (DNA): TGCGCCAGCAGCTTGGGTCGCACAGATACGCAGTATTTT.

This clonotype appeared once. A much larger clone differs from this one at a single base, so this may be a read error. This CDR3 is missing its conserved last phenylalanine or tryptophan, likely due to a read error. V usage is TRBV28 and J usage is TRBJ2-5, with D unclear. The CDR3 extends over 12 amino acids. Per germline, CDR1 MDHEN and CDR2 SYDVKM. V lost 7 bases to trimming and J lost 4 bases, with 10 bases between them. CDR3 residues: CASNALGETQYL. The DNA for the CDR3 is TGTGCCAGCAACGCCCTGGGAGAGACCCAGTACCTC.

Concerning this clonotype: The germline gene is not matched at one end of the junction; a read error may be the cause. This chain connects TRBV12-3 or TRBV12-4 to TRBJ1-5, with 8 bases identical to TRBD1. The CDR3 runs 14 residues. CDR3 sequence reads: CVSSLTGANQPQHF. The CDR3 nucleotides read TGTGTCAGCAGCCTGACAGGGGCAAATCAGCCCCAGCATTTT.

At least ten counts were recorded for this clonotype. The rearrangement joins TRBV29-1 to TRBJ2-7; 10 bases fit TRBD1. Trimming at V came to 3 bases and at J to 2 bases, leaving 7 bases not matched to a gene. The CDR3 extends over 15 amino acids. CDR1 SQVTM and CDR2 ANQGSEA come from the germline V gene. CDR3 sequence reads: CSVEFGTGDPYEQYF. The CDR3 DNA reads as TGCAGCGTTGAGTTCGGGACAGGGGACCCCTACGAGCAGTACTTC.